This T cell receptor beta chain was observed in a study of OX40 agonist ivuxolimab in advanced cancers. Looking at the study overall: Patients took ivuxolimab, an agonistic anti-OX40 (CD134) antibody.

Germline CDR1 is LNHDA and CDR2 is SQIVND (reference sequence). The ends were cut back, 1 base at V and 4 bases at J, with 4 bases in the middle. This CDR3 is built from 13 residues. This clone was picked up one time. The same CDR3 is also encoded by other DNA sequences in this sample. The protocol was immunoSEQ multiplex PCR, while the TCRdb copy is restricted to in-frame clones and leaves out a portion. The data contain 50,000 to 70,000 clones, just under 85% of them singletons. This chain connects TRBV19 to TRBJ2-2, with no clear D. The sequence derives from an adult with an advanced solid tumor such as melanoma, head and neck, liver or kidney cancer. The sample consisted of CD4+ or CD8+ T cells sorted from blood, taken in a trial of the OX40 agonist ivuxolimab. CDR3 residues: CASSIGITGELFF. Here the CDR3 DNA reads TGTGCCAGTAGTATAGGTATCACCGGGGAGCTGTTTTTT.